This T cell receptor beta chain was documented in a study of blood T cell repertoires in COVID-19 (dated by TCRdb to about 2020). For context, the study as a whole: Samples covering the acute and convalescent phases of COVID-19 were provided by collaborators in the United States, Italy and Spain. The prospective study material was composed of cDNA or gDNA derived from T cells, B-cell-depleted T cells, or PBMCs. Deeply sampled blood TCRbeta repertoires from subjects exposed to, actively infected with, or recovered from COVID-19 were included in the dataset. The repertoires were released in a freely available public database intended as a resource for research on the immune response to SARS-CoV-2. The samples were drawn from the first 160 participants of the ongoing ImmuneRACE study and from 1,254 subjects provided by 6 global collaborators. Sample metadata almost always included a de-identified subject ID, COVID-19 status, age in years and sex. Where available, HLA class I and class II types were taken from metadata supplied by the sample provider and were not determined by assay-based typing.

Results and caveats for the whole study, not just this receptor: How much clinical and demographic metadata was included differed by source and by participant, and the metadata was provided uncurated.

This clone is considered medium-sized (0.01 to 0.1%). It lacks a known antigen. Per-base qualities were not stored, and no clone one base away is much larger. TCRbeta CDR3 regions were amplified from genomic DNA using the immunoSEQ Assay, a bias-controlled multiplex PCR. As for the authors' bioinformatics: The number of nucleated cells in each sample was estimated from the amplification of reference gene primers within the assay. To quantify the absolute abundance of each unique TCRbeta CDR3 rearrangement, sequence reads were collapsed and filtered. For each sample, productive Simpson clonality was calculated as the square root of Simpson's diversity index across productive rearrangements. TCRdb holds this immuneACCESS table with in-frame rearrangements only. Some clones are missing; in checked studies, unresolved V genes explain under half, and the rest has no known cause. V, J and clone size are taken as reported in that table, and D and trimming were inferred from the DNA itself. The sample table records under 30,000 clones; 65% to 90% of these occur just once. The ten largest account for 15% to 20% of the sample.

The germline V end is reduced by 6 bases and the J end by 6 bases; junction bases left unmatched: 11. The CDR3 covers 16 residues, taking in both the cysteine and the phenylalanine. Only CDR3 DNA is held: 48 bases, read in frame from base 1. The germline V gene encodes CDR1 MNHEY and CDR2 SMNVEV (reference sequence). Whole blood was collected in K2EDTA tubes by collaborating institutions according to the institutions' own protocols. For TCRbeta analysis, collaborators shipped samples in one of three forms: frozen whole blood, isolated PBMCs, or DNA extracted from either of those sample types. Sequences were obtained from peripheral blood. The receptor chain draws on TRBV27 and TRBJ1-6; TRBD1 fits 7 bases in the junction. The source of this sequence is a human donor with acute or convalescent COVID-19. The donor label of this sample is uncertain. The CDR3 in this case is CASSLAAGTVNSPLHF. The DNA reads TGTGCCAGCAGCCTAGCCGCCGGGACAGTTAATTCACCCCTCCACTTT.